The entry below describes one T cell receptor beta chain. The data belong to a study of shared clonotypes between healthy human individuals. Repertoires were generated with immunoSEQ multiplex PCR, while TCRdb's copy carries only in-frame clones and drops some. The sample consists of over 400,000 clones, over 70% of them appearing once. The CDR3 runs 17 residues. CDR1 is SGHRS and CDR2 is YFSETQ in the germline V gene. The V gene end was trimmed by 0 bases and the J gene end by 7 bases; junction bases not matched to a gene: 12. The chain carries TRBV5-1 and TRBJ2-1; 8 positions match TRBD1. The sample taken for sequencing was PBMCs. The sequence was collected from a woman aged 40-49 years in good health. Some clones in this sample may be carry-over from other donors' samples. CDR3 bases: TGCGCCAGCAGCTTGGACCCAGGGGGCCTTACAAGAAATGAGCAGTTCTTC. Encoded protein: CASSLDPGGLTRNEQFF. The complete variable domain, with remaining parts taken from reference TRBV5-1 and TRBJ2-1, reads KAGVTQTPRYLIKTRGQQVTLSCSPISGHRSVSWYQQTPGQGLQFLFEYFSETQRNKGNFPGRFSGRQFSNSRSEMNVSTLELGDSALYLCASSLDPGGLTRNEQFFGPGTRLTVL.